Reported below is one T cell receptor (beta chain). This sample was taken from a study of shared clonotypes between healthy human individuals. CDR1 LNHDA and CDR2 SQIVND come from the germline V gene (reference sequence). This CDR3 comprises 14 residues. Trimming pared 5 bases from V and 11 bases from J, leaving 20 bases between. Original analysis: Sequence data from immunoSEQ were junction-only and lacked quality scores; consequently, filtering differed. The table came from immunoSEQ multiplex PCR; TCRdb's copy has only in-frame clones and leaves some out. That table is the source of V, J and clone size, and D and trimming were worked out from the DNA. The data show approximately 2.3 million clones, more than 85% seen once.

The chain has TRBV19 and TRBJ2-3, with D tentatively TRBD2 (7 bases). This TCR was recovered from a man younger than 35 in good health. Some clones in this sample may be carry-over from other donors' samples. Input material: naive CD4+ T cells from PBMCs. The sample's subset: CD45RA+ positively selected. CDR3 DNA: TGTGCCAGTAGTGAGGACGAGGGAGGGGGACGGCAGTATTTT. Protein sequence: CASSEDEGGGRQYF.